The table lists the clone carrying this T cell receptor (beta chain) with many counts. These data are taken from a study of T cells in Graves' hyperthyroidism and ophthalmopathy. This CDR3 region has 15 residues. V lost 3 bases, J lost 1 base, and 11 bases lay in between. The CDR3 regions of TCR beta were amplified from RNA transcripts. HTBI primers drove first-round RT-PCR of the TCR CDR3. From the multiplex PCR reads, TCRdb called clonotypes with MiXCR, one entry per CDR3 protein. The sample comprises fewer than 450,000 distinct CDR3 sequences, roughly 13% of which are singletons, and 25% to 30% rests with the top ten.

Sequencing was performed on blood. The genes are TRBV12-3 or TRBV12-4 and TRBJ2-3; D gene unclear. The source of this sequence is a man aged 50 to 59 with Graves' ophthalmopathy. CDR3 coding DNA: TGTGCCAGCAGTTTTACGTTGGTAGGCACAGATACGCAGTATTTT. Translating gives CASSFTLVGTDTQYF.